The sequence of this T cell receptor beta chain was determined in a study of control samples from healthy donors and cancer patients (dated by TCRdb to the early 2020s). As regards this clone: Its binding antigen is unknown. No much larger clone exists at a distance of one base, and base qualities are not known.

Libraries were built with the immunoSEQ multiplex PCR assay. TCRdb mirrors the immuneACCESS table, restricted to in-frame sequences. Some clones are absent from its copies; in checked studies, under half trace to an unresolved V gene, and the reason for the others is unknown. Here the sample has several thousand clones; roughly nine tenths occur a single time. Together, the top ten hold about 20% of the sample. The CDR3 runs 13 amino acids, cysteine and phenylalanine included. Just the 39-base CDR3 DNA is kept, in frame starting at base 1. In the germline V gene, CDR1 corresponds to KGHDR and CDR2 to SFDVKD. The germline ends are 6 bases apart after V is trimmed by 7 bases and J by 0 bases.

Input material: PBMCs. The V and J segments used are TRBV24-1 and TRBJ1-5; the D segment cannot be called with confidence. The TCR originated in a man aged 60 to 69 with colorectal cancer. The CDR3 region reads CATRGDSNQPQHF. Read as DNA, the sequence is TGTGCCACCAGGGGCGATAGCAATCAGCCCCAGCATTTT.